A single sample gave rise to the 2 T cell receptor beta chains below, sequenced in a study of OX40 agonist ivuxolimab in advanced cancers. TCRdb's copy holds only in-frame clones and misses some; the assay was immunoSEQ multiplex PCR. The table has about 62,000 clones, approximately 88% seen once; the top ten hold about 5%. This specimen consisted of CD4+ or CD8+ T cells sorted from blood, obtained in a trial of the OX40 agonist ivuxolimab. These receptors were obtained from an adult with an advanced solid tumor such as melanoma, head and neck, liver or kidney cancer.

The chain couples TRBV7-2 to TRBJ1-3; D ambiguous. This CDR3 region has 14 residues. Germline V gene sequence: CDR1 SGHTA, CDR2 FQGNSA. Trimming cost V 5 bases and J 6 bases, with 14 bases left between them. CDR3 loop: CASSNTTQPNTIYF. CDR3 in DNA: TGTGCCAGCAGCAACACAACCCAACCAAACACCATATATTTT.

This clone turned up a few times. The genes are TRBV7-3 and TRBJ2-7, with 8 bases lining up with TRBD2. V was pared by 8 bases and J by 2 bases, with 11 bases of the junction left unmatched. The CDR3 contains 15 residues. Germline CDR1 reads SGHTA; CDR2 reads FQGTGA. Here the CDR3 DNA reads TGTGCCAGCTCCCCCGGGGGGGCGAACCCCTACGAGCAGTACTTC. Amino acids: CASSPGGANPYEQYF.